This T cell receptor beta chain comes out of a study of technical replicates of blood from four donors. V was clipped by 1 base and J by 0 bases; unmatched bases: 9. Germline lookup yields CDR1 SGHRS and CDR2 YFSETQ. The length of the CDR3 is 18 residues. The repertoire was sequenced with immunoSEQ multiplex PCR; TCRdb's copy has only in-frame clones and lacks some. The data contain fewer than 85,000 clones, roughly 94% of them singletons. This clonotype originated in a human donor in good health. The rearrangement links TRBV5-1 to TRBJ2-1, with 8 bases matching TRBD2. The sample consisted of T cells isolated from PBMCs. CDR3 region: CASSLWLAGEPSYNEQFF. The CDR3 DNA reads TGCGCCAGCAGCTTGTGGCTAGCGGGCGAACCCTCCTACAATGAGCAGTTCTTC.